Following are 6 T cell receptor beta chains from one sample sequenced in a study of blood T cell repertoires in COVID-19. Sequenced by immunoSEQ multiplex PCR; TCRdb stores in-frame clones only, minus some. This sample has some 380,000 clones; more than 75% occur once, and the top ten carry more than 0.95%. Sequencing was performed on peripheral blood. These receptors all stem from a human donor with acute or convalescent COVID-19. The donor label of this sample is uncertain.

The CDR3 nucleotides are TGCTCTGTGGGGGCCTATGAGCAGTTCTTC. The encoded protein is CSVGAYEQFF. The chain couples TRBV29-1 to TRBJ2-1; D is possibly TRBD1 (6 bases). From germline, CDR1 is SQVTM and CDR2 ANQGSEA. The CDR3 is 10 residues long.

The genes are TRBV18 and TRBJ1-4; the D gene is possibly TRBD1 (6 bases). V was clipped by 3 bases and J by 7 bases, with 9 bases between them. CDR1 KGHSH and CDR2 LQKENI come from the germline V gene. CDR3 size: 13 residues. The CDR3 region is CASSPIQGEKLFF. The CDR3 bases are TGTGCCAGCTCACCTATACAGGGTGAAAAACTGTTTTTT.

In its sample, this clone was seen a few times. The rearrangement links TRBV12-3 or TRBV12-4 to TRBJ1-1, with D maybe TRBD1 (5 bases). The CDR3 consists of 13 residues. With 6 bases removed from V and 1 base from J, the gap between germline ends came to 9 bases. The CDR3 here is CASSPGQNTEAFF. The CDR3 DNA sequence: TGTGCCAGCAGCCCCGGACAGAACACTGAAGCTTTCTTT.

V and J are TRBV10-2 and TRBJ1-2; the match to TRBD1 covers 9 bases. J lost 2 bases, V lost 2 bases, and 12 bases had no gene match. The CDR3 contains 18 residues. CDR1 WSHSY and CDR2 SAAADI come from the germline V gene. CDR3 sequence reads: CASSEDIYGGTGNYGYTF. CDR3 in DNA: TGCGCCAGCAGTGAGGATATTTACGGGGGGACAGGGAACTATGGCTACACCTTC.

The genes are TRBV5-1 and TRBJ1-4, with 7 bases lining up with TRBD1. Unmatched junction bases numbered 6, after V lost 2 bases and J lost 2 bases. The CDR3 covers 16 residues. The germline V gene has CDR1 SGHRS and CDR2 YFSETQ. The CDR3 nucleotides are TGCGCCAGCAGCTTCGGGGGACAGCGGACTAATGAAAAACTGTTTTTT. As protein: CASSFGGQRTNEKLFF.

The gene calls are TRBV27 and TRBJ1-6; D gene uncertain. The germline CDR1 and CDR2 sequences are MNHEY and SMNVEV (reference sequence). The CDR3 has 16 amino acids. Trimming cost V 0 bases and J 9 bases, with 15 bases left between them. DNA of the CDR3: TGTGCCAGCAGTTTATCGATGGTGGTGGGAGCTTCACCCCTCCACTTT. This codes for CASSLSMVVGASPLHF.